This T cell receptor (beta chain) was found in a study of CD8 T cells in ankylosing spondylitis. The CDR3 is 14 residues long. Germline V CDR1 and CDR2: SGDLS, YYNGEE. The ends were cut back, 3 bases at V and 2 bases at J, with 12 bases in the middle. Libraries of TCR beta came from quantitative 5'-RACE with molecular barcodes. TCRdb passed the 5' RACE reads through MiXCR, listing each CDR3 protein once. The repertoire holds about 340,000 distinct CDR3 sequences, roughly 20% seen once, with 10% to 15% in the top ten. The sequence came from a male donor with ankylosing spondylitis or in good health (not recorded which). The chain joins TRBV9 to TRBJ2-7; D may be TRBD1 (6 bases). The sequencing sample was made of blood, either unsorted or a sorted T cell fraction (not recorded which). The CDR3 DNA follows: TGTGCCAGCAGCGAGGGGGTCCTAGCCTACGAGCAGTACTTC. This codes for CASSEGVLAYEQYF.